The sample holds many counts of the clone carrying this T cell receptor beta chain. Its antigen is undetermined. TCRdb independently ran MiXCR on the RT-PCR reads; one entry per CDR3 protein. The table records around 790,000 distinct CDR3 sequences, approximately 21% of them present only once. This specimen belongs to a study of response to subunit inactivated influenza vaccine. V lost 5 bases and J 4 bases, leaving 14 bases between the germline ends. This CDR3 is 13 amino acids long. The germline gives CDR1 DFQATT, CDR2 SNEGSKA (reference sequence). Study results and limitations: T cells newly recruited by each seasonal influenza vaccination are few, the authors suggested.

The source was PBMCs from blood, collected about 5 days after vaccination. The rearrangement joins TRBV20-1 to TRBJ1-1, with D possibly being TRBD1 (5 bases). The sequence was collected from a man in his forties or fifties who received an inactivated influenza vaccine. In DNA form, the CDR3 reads TGCAGTGCTCCGACAGAACTGGGCACTGAAGCTTTCTTT. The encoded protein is CSAPTELGTEAFF.